One sample yielded the 31 T cell receptor beta chains listed below, sequenced in a study of response to subunit inactivated influenza vaccine. TCRdb called the RT-PCR reads again in MiXCR, with one record for every CDR3 protein. The sample records some 600,000 distinct CDR3 sequences, less than 15% being singletons. The source was PBMCs from blood, collected 14 to 15 days before vaccination. All receptors come from a man between 45 and 60 years old who received an inactivated influenza vaccine.

The rearrangement joins TRBV20-1 to TRBJ2-1; a weak D match, TRBD2 (5 bases). Germline assignment: CDR1 DFQATT and CDR2 SNEGSKA (reference sequence). There are 16 residues in the CDR3. V was cut by 1 base and J by 0 bases, with 13 bases left in between. DNA for the CDR3: TGCAGTGCTAGAGCCACTGCGGGCAGCTCCTACAATGAGCAGTTCTTC. Amino acids: CSARATAGSSYNEQFF.

The V and J genes are TRBV4-3 and TRBJ1-2; D ambiguous. Germline CDR1 LGHNA, CDR2 YSLEER. V was cut by 1 base and J by 8 bases, with 14 bases left in between. This CDR3 spans 14 amino acids. CDR3 DNA: TGCGCCAGCAGCCAAGTTTCGTCTGGAGGGGGCTACACCTTC. It yields the protein CASSQVSSGGGYTF.

The chain joins TRBV19 to TRBJ2-7, with a weak D call TRBD2 (6 bases). V dropped 3 bases and J dropped 6 bases, with 6 bases sitting between them. Germline loops: CDR1 LNHDA, CDR2 SQIVND (reference sequence). This CDR3 is built from 11 residues. The chain's CDR3 is CASSIGSEQYF. The CDR3 nucleotides are TGTGCCAGTAGTATCGGGAGCGAGCAGTACTTC.

The table lists this clonotype with a few counts. V is TRBV19 and J is TRBJ1-1; 7 bases agree with TRBD1. Germline assignment: CDR1 LNHDA and CDR2 SQIVND (reference sequence). This CDR3 has 15 amino acids. J gave up 3 bases and V 7 bases, and 11 bases lay outside the gene matches. DNA for the CDR3: TGTGCCAGTAATCGGGACAGTGGATTGTACACTGAAGCTTTCTTT. It yields the protein CASNRDSGLYTEAFF.

This clonotype was counted between two and nine times. The chain recombines TRBV19 with TRBJ2-7; 9 positions match TRBD2. CDR1 LNHDA and CDR2 SQIVND come from the germline V gene (reference sequence). The CDR3 contains 15 residues. Trimming cost V 6 bases and J 2 bases; bases outside gene matches: 8. CDR3 DNA: TGTGCCAGTAGCCTGTCGGCTAGCGGGACCTACGAGCAGTACTTC. Residues: CASSLSASGTYEQYF. Full variable domain (remainder filled in from reference TRBV19 and TRBJ2-7): DGGITQSPKYLFRKEGQNVTLSCEQNLNHDAMYWYRQDPGQGLRLIYYSQIVNDFQKGDIAEGYSVSREKKESFPLTVTSAQKNPTAFYLCASSLSASGTYEQYFGPGTRLTVT.

V usage is TRBV4-2 and J usage is TRBJ2-1, with unresolved D. V dropped 0 bases and J dropped 3 bases, with 12 bases sitting between them. Germline-derived CDR1 and CDR2 are LGHNA and YNFKEQ. CDR3 length: 16 amino acids. DNA for the CDR3: TGTGCCAGCAGCCAAGAAATACGGCGGAACTACAATGAGCAGTTCTTC. Protein product: CASSQEIRRNYNEQFF.

Details on this clonotype: The junction and the germline gene differ at one end; a read error may be behind it. The chain couples TRBV27 to TRBJ1-2, with D unresolved. The germline gives CDR1 MNHEY, CDR2 SMNVEV (reference sequence). CDR3 length: 14 amino acids. CDR3 protein: CVSSLSRFNYGYTF. CDR3 nucleotide sequence: TGTGTCAGCAGTTTAAGTCGTTTTAACTATGGCTACACCTTC.

The chain joins TRBV28 to TRBJ1-6, with D possibly being TRBD1 (5 bases). V lost 3 bases and J lost 9, with 15 bases in between. CDR3 length: 15 amino acids. The germline gives CDR1 MDHEN, CDR2 SYDVKM. DNA for the CDR3: TGTGCCAGCAGTTTGTGGGACCGACGGAGTTCACCCCTCCACTTT. Its protein is CASSLWDRRSSPLHF.

This clonotype appeared a few times. The chain joins TRBV20-1 to TRBJ2-7, with TRBD2 as a possible D gene (6 bases). The V gene's germline CDR1 is DFQATT and CDR2 SNEGSKA (reference sequence). V lost 5 bases, J lost 6 bases, and 17 bases lay in between. CDR3 length: 13 residues. CDR3 sequence (DNA): TGCAGTGCTCGCATGGGGGGTCTGGGCGAGCAGTACTTC. It translates to CSARMGGLGEQYF.

The chain joins TRBV12-3 or TRBV12-4 to TRBJ2-5; 12 bases are a match to TRBD2. J lost 4 bases, V lost 6 bases, and 6 bases had no gene match. The CDR3 runs 15 residues. The DNA of the CDR3 is TGTGCCAGCAGCCCACCGGGACTAGCGGGAGAGACCCAGTACTTC. Encoded protein: CASSPPGLAGETQYF.

The table lists this clonotype with a few counts. This chain links TRBV18 with TRBJ1-4; 8 bases are shared with TRBD1. Germline V gives CDR1 KGHSH, CDR2 LQKENI. The V and J ends lost 3 bases and 8 bases, in that order; junction bases with no gene match: 2. The CDR3 loop spans 13 amino acids. CDR3 residues: CASSPQGAEKLFF. Written as DNA, the CDR3 is TGTGCCAGCTCACCCCAGGGGGCGGAAAAACTGTTTTTT. The variable domain in full, with the rest retrieved from reference TRBV18 and TRBJ1-4, is NAGVMQNPRHLVRRRGQEARLRCSPMKGHSHVYWYRQLPEEGLKFMVYLQKENIIDESGMPKERFSAEFPKEGPSILRIQQVVRGDSAAYFCASSPQGAEKLFFGSGTQLSVL.

This clonotype has a count of ten or more. The rearrangement links TRBV2 to TRBJ2-7, with 8 bases fitting TRBD2. With 7 bases clipped from V and 6 bases from J, the junction kept 14 bases outside the gene matches. Per the germline V gene, CDR1 is SNHLY and CDR2 is FYNNEI. CDR3 length equals 15 residues. The CDR3 loop is CASTEGLVESIEQYF. The DNA for the CDR3 is TGTGCCAGCACCGAGGGACTAGTTGAGAGTATCGAGCAGTACTTC.

This clonotype was counted a few times. The chain carries TRBV10-3 and TRBJ1-1; perhaps TRBD1 as D (6 bases). CDR1 ENHRY and CDR2 SYGVKD come from the germline V gene. The CDR3 is 14 amino acids. Trimming cost V 4 bases and J 6 bases, with 15 bases left between them. The CDR3 loop reads CAISVQGTKAEAFF. In DNA form, the CDR3 reads TGTGCCATCAGTGTTCAGGGGACGAAGGCTGAAGCTTTCTTT.

There are a few counts of this clonotype. CDR3 loop: CASSLVSGDTQYF. The CDR3 nucleotides are TGTGCCAGCAGCTTAGTATCCGGAGATACGCAGTATTTT. The chain has TRBV7-2 and TRBJ2-3; D ambiguous. V was pared by 1 base and J by 5 bases, with 7 bases between. CDR1 and CDR2 (germline): SGHTA, FQGNSA. There are 13 residues in the CDR3.

The CDR3 DNA reads TGTGCCAGCAGCCAAAGGGACTCTACCTCTGGAAACACCATATATTTT. Amino acid sequence: CASSQRDSTSGNTIYF. V usage is TRBV3-1 and J usage is TRBJ1-3, with D tentatively TRBD1 (5 bases). Germline CDR1 LGHDT, CDR2 YNNKEL (reference sequence). CDR3 length equals 16 residues. V was cut by 2 bases and J by 0 bases, with 11 bases left in between.

This clonotype was counted only a few times. The rearrangement uses TRBV5-1 and TRBJ2-3; tentative D call: TRBD2 (6 bases). The V end was cut by 1 base, the J end by 0 bases, with 12 bases between. The CDR3 covers 16 residues. Germline V gives CDR1 SGHRS, CDR2 YFSETQ. CDR3 nucleotides: TGCGCCAGCAGCTTGAATGCGGCGGGGAGCACAGATACGCAGTATTTT. Its protein is CASSLNAAGSTDTQYF.

This clonotype was seen ten or more times. The chain carries TRBV13 and TRBJ1-1; D call uncertain. The V and J ends lost 3 bases and 1 base respectively, with 9 bases between them. The CDR3 contains 14 residues. In germline, CDR1 is PRHDT, CDR2 FYEKMQ (reference sequence). The CDR3 bases are TGTGCCAGCAGCTTCTATTCTAAGAACACTGAAGCTTTCTTT. This gives the protein CASSFYSKNTEAFF.

This chain joins TRBV5-1 and TRBJ1-5; 8 positions agree with TRBD1. Germline lookup yields CDR1 SGHRS and CDR2 YFSETQ. V was clipped by 0 bases and J by 4 bases; unmatched bases: 6. This CDR3 is built from 16 residues. The CDR3 DNA follows: TGCGCCAGCAGCTTGGTGGACAGGGTAGGGAATCAGCCCCAGCATTTT. Translating gives CASSLVDRVGNQPQHF.

The rearrangement uses TRBV7-9 and TRBJ1-2; no clear D. The germline V gene has CDR1 SEHNR and CDR2 FQNEAQ (reference sequence). V was pared by 10 bases and J by 5 bases, with 14 bases between. This CDR3 has 12 amino acids. Here the CDR3 DNA reads TGTGCCACAACGGGGTTTCCTTATGGCTACACCTTC. This sequence encodes CATTGFPYGYTF.

This clonotype has at least ten counts. The V and J genes are TRBV5-1 and TRBJ2-2; D might be TRBD1 (6 bases). V dropped 4 bases and J dropped 0 bases, with 10 bases sitting between them. CDR1 is SGHRS and CDR2 is YFSETQ in the germline V gene. The CDR3 runs to 15 residues. The DNA for the CDR3 is TGCGCCAGCAGCGTAAGGACAGCGAACACCGGGGAGCTGTTTTTT. Translating gives CASSVRTANTGELFF.

This clonotype was found a few times. The rearrangement uses TRBV6-1 and TRBJ2-5, with D unresolved. Germline V CDR1 and CDR2: MNHNS, SASEGT. V lost 3 bases and J 2 bases, leaving 7 bases between the germline ends. The CDR3 runs to 13 residues. CDR3 DNA: TGTGCCAGCAGTGACATAAGTCAAGAGACCCAGTACTTC. Protein product: CASSDISQETQYF.

The chain joins TRBV18 to TRBJ2-6; D may correspond to TRBD1 or TRBD2 (7 bases each). Trimming shortened V by 4 bases and J by 0 bases, and 28 bases separated the two germline ends. Per germline, CDR1 KGHSH and CDR2 LQKENI. The CDR3 sequence is 22 residues long. CDR3 region: CASSRDSGAEKGSGSGANVLTF. The CDR3 DNA is TGTGCCAGCTCACGGGACAGCGGGGCCGAAAAAGGAAGCGGCTCTGGGGCCAACGTCCTGACTTTC.

The sample holds a few counts of this clonotype. This chain joins TRBV28 and TRBJ1-4; D not resolved. V lost 7 bases, J lost 0 bases, and 6 bases lay in between. CDR1 and CDR2 from the germline V gene are MDHEN and SYDVKM. This CDR3 contains 13 residues. The DNA of the CDR3 is TGTGCCAGCAATGATGCAACTAATGAAAAACTGTTTTTT. Translation gives CASNDATNEKLFF.

Regarding this clonotype: Given a much more abundant clone one base away, this may be a read error. The CDR3 ends on some other residue instead of the conserved phenylalanine or tryptophan, so this is likely a read error. This chain joins TRBV3-1 and TRBJ2-7; 9 nucleotides line up with TRBD2. CDR1 is LGHDT, CDR2 YNNKEL, per germline (reference sequence). The CDR3 spans 17 residues. Trimming at V came to 1 base and at J to 6 bases, leaving 13 bases not matched to a gene. The CDR3 nucleotides are TGTGCCAGCAGCCAAGCATGGGGTCCTAGCGGGAAAGGCGAGCAGTACCTC. Encoded protein: CASSQAWGPSGKGEQYL.

The CDR3 coding sequence is TGTGCCAGCAGTTTATCGTACCAGGCCAACACTGAAGCTTTCTTT. Protein product: CASSLSYQANTEAFF. V is TRBV27 and J is TRBJ1-1, with D hard to call. Germline V gene data show CDR1 as MNHEY and CDR2 as SMNVEV (reference sequence). CDR3 length equals 15 residues. Trimming left V 0 bases short and J 2 bases short, with 10 bases between.

This clonotype was seen only a few times. V gene TRBV6-5 combines with J gene TRBJ2-1; TRBD2 aligns across 10 bases. The junction had 13 bases not matched to a gene; V was cut back by 5 bases and J by 9 bases. This CDR3 has 16 amino acids. CDR1 is MNHEY and CDR2 is SVGAGI in the germline V gene. The CDR3 DNA reads as TGTGCCAGCAGTACCGAAGTAGCGGGGGGAGGGAGTGAGCAGTTCTTC. This sequence encodes CASSTEVAGGGSEQFF.

This clonotype was seen more than once but under ten times. This chain links TRBV9 with TRBJ2-1; no definite D call. The germline CDR1 and CDR2 sequences are SGDLS and YYNGEE. V shed 0 bases and J shed 5 bases, with 6 bases lying between them. The CDR3 loop spans 13 amino acids. The CDR3 bases are TGTGCCAGCAGCGTAGGACGGAACAATGAGCAGTTCTTC. This translates into CASSVGRNNEQFF.

This clonotype was detected only a few times. V is TRBV19 and J is TRBJ2-3; D may be TRBD1 (5 bases). Per the germline V gene, CDR1 is LNHDA and CDR2 is SQIVND (reference sequence). This CDR3 region has 17 residues. The V gene lost 6 bases and the J gene lost 4 bases, with 23 bases spanning the gap. The CDR3 DNA sequence: TGTGCCAGTAGCAAGACCGTGGCAGGGTTTTATTCAGATACGCAGTATTTT. Amino acids: CASSKTVAGFYSDTQYF.

The V and J genes are TRBV24-1 and TRBJ2-1; a weak D match, TRBD2 (6 bases). The germline gives CDR1 KGHDR, CDR2 SFDVKD. Trimming left V 1 base short and J 5 bases short, with 17 bases between. This CDR3 region has 17 residues. CDR3 bases: TGTGCCACCAGTGATTTCCCTTCTCGGGGGAGCGACAATGAGCAGTTCTTC. This translates into CATSDFPSRGSDNEQFF.

This clonotype was counted at least ten times. This chain uses TRBV20-1 with TRBJ2-1, with 8 positions matching TRBD1. There are 12 residues in the CDR3. Germline loops: CDR1 DFQATT, CDR2 SNEGSKA (reference sequence). The V and J ends lost 6 bases and 6 bases, in that order; junction bases with no gene match: 4. The CDR3 DNA sequence: TGCAGTGCATTTGACAGGGGCAATGAGCAGTTCTTC. Translated, it gives CSAFDRGNEQFF.

In its sample, this clonotype was seen a few times. V and J are TRBV3-1 and TRBJ1-1, with D hard to call. The V end lost 4 bases, the J end lost 0 bases, and 9 bases lay between the germline ends. The CDR3 covers 14 residues. Looked up from germline, CDR1 is LGHDT and CDR2 is YNNKEL (reference sequence). CDR3 loop: CASSPTLMNTEAFF. DNA of the CDR3: TGTGCCAGCAGCCCGACACTGATGAACACTGAAGCTTTCTTT.